This entry lists 4 T cell receptor beta chains sequenced from one sample in a study of shared clonotypes between healthy human individuals. Assay used: immunoSEQ multiplex PCR; TCRdb lists only in-frame clones, some missing. This table has around 1.1 million clones, 70% to 80% appearing once. Source material: memory CD4+ T cells from PBMCs. Subset defined: CD45RA-negative fraction. The receptors were gathered from a young man in good health. Some clones in this sample may be carry-over from other donors' samples.

As regards this clone: Different DNA sequences within this sample yield the same CDR3. The rearrangement uses TRBV28 and TRBJ2-7; unclear D gene. V dropped 2 bases and J dropped 0 bases, with 2 bases sitting between them. The CDR3 is 12 residues long. Germline CDR1 and CDR2: MDHEN and SYDVKM. The CDR3 sequence: CASSLISYEQYF. The CDR3 DNA reads TGTGCCAGCAGTTTAATCTCCTACGAGCAGTACTTC.

The chain carries TRBV5-6 and TRBJ1-2; D unclear. Between the trimmed V and J ends, which lost 0 bases and 0 bases, there was a span of 3 bases. The CDR3 totals 13 residues. Germline-derived CDR1 and CDR2 are SGHDT and YYEEEE. The CDR3 sequence: CASSLVANYGYTF. The CDR3 DNA is TGTGCCAGCAGCTTGGTGGCTAACTATGGCTACACCTTC.

This rearrangement joins TRBV18 to TRBJ2-1, with D tentatively TRBD2 (6 bases). The V gene's germline CDR1 is KGHSH and CDR2 LQKENI. V lost 4 bases, J lost 7 bases, and 20 bases lay in between. The CDR3 has 16 residues. In DNA form, the CDR3 reads TGTGCCAGCTCACTATTCAGCCGGGAGAATGTGAATGAGCAGTTCTTC. Translated: CASSLFSRENVNEQFF.

The V gene is TRBV5-1, the J gene TRBJ2-7; the D is unclear. This CDR3 spans 13 amino acids. Germline assignment: CDR1 SGHRS and CDR2 YFSETQ. V lost 3 bases and J lost 5, with 12 bases in between. The CDR3 loop is CASSYGSPDEQYF. The CDR3, as DNA: TGCGCCAGCAGCTACGGCTCCCCGGACGAGCAGTACTTC.